This T cell receptor (beta chain) was identified during a study of blood T cell repertoires in COVID-19. Study-level information: PBMCs, B-cell-depleted T cells, or T cells were the source of the cDNA or gDNA that made up the material.

The CDR3 has 15 amino acids. Germline trimming cut 3 bases from V and 6 bases from J; bases unmatched to any gene: 10. CDR1 is SGHNT and CDR2 is YENEEA in the germline V gene. The table lists this clone with a count of one. Sequenced by immunoSEQ multiplex PCR; TCRdb stores in-frame clones only, minus some. The sample carries 100,000 or so clones, around 81% recorded once. This rearrangement joins TRBV11-3 to TRBJ2-7; TRBD2 aligns across 8 bases. Sequencing was carried out using peripheral blood. The receptor was derived from a man aged 55-75 years with acute or convalescent COVID-19. The CDR3 DNA reads as TGTGCCAGCAGCTTCTATAGCGGGAATCCCTCCGAGCAGTACGTC. Protein product: CASSFYSGNPSEQYV.